The 32 T cell receptor beta chains presented below share a single source sample, sequenced in a study of Ad26.COV2.S vaccination and SARS-CoV-2 variants. Profiling relied on immunoSEQ multiplex PCR, and the TCRdb table lists in-frame clones only, not all of them. The data show about 680,000 clones, 70% to 90% seen once. Treatment specified: some 20 received Ad26.COV2.S at low or high dose, single or two shots; about 5 received placebo; per-sample allocation not given. Sampling took place 63 days after the first vaccine or placebo injection. The specimen was peripheral blood, collected in a trial of Ad26.COV2.S vaccine versus placebo. These receptor sequences come from a person aged 18-65 years who received the Ad26.COV2.S COVID-19 vaccine or a placebo.

This chain links TRBV5-1 with TRBJ2-4; 8 bases line up with TRBD1. Looked up from germline, CDR1 is SGHRS and CDR2 is YFSETQ. CDR3 length: 15 amino acids. The V segment lost 0 bases and the J segment 8 bases; nucleotides outside the gene matches: 7. This CDR3 reads CASSLGQGAPDIQYF. DNA of the CDR3: TGCGCCAGCAGCTTGGGTCAGGGGGCGCCGGACATTCAGTACTTC.

The CDR3 bases are TGTGCCAGCAGCCAAGAATATCTAGCGGGAGTTGCCGGGGAGCTGTTTTTT. Amino acid sequence: CASSQEYLAGVAGELFF. The V call is TRBV14, the J call TRBJ2-2; 10 positions agree with TRBD2. The CDR3 length is 17 residues. Germline lookup yields CDR1 SGHDN and CDR2 FVKESK. J lost 6 bases, V lost 0 bases, and 7 bases had no gene match.

This chain links TRBV14 with TRBJ2-3, with 10 positions matching TRBD2. The germline CDR1 and CDR2 sequences are SGHDN and FVKESK. CDR3 length equals 16 residues. Trimming removed 1 base from V and 7 bases from J; junction bases left unmatched: 8. The CDR3 spells CASSQGSAGGLNTQYF. The CDR3 DNA is TGTGCCAGCAGCCAAGGATCAGCGGGAGGGCTCAATACGCAGTATTTT.

The chain is built from TRBV7-2 and TRBJ1-1; D is ambiguous. CDR1 is SGHTA and CDR2 is FQGNSA in the germline V gene. The CDR3 consists of 14 residues. V shed 4 bases and J shed 5 bases, with 14 bases lying between them. CDR3 in DNA: TGTGCCAGCAGCTCGGACTGGGTGACGACTGAAGCTTTCTTT. It specifies CASSSDWVTTEAFF. Full variable domain (rest looked up from reference TRBV7-2 and TRBJ1-1): GAGVSQSPSNKVTEKGKDVELRCDPISGHTALYWYRQSLGQGLEFLIYFQGNSAPDKSGLPSDRFSAERTGGSVSTLTIQRTQQEDSAVYLCASSSDWVTTEAFFGQGTRLTVV.

V is TRBV2 and J is TRBJ2-5; 12 bases align to TRBD2. J was trimmed by 5 bases and V by 8 bases; bases with no gene match: 9. The V gene's germline CDR1 is SNHLY and CDR2 FYNNEI. The CDR3 is made up of 15 amino acids. CDR3 bases: TGTGCCAGCCGGTCTAGCGGGGGGGCATGGGAGACCCAGTACTTC. Its translation is CASRSSGGAWETQYF.

The chain uses TRBV7-2 and TRBJ2-5, with 14 bases aligning to TRBD2. Germline CDR1 reads SGHTA; CDR2 reads FQGNSA. With 1 base clipped from V and 7 bases from J, the junction kept 2 bases outside the gene matches. CDR3 length: 15 amino acids. The CDR3 DNA is TGTGCCAGCAGCTTAGGAGGACTAGCGGGAGGGACCCAGTACTTC. Its translation is CASSLGGLAGGTQYF.

The chain carries TRBV29-1 and TRBJ2-1; D is undetermined. The CDR3 is 16 amino acids. Between the trimmed V and J ends, which lost 0 bases and 0 bases, there was a span of 12 bases. CDR1 SQVTM and CDR2 ANQGSEA come from the germline V gene. Here the CDR3 reads CSVEDPRRSSYNEQFF. The CDR3 nucleotides read TGCAGCGTTGAAGATCCACGACGGAGCTCCTACAATGAGCAGTTCTTC.

J is TRBJ2-2 and V is TRBV19; TRBD1 agrees at 9 bases. The V gene's germline CDR1 is LNHDA and CDR2 SQIVND (reference sequence). V was clipped by 5 bases and J by 2 bases; unmatched bases: 3. This CDR3 comprises 15 residues. The DNA for the CDR3 is TGTGCCAGTAGTTGGGACAGGGCCAACACCGGGGAGCTGTTTTTT. This encodes CASSWDRANTGELFF.

The chain uses TRBV11-2 and TRBJ2-7; D is possibly TRBD1 (6 bases). CDR3 size: 13 residues. Per the germline V gene, CDR1 is SGHAT and CDR2 is FQNNGV. With 1 base removed from V and 6 bases from J, the gap between germline ends came to 10 bases. CDR3 loop: CASSLVRGSEQYF. The CDR3 DNA sequence: TGTGCCAGCAGCTTAGTCAGGGGTTCCGAGCAGTACTTC.

The chain recombines TRBV19 with TRBJ1-2; tentatively, D is TRBD1 (6 bases). Per the germline V gene, CDR1 is LNHDA and CDR2 is SQIVND (reference sequence). V lost 4 bases and J lost 5, with 14 bases in between. CDR3 size: 14 residues. The CDR3 sequence is CASSTHGQRYGYTF. The CDR3 nucleotides read TGTGCCAGTAGTACCCACGGACAGAGATATGGCTACACCTTC.

V and J are TRBV10-3 and TRBJ1-2; a possible D gene is TRBD1 (5 bases). Germline V gene data show CDR1 as ENHRY and CDR2 as SYGVKD. Trimming cost V 2 bases and J 11 bases, with 24 bases left between them. The CDR3 runs to 16 residues. This CDR3 reads CAISEPKRQLGTEYTF. In nucleotides, the CDR3 is TGTGCCATCAGTGAGCCAAAACGGCAGCTAGGGACGGAATACACCTTC.

The chain links TRBV19 to TRBJ1-1; D unresolved. Germline CDR1 and CDR2: LNHDA and SQIVND (reference sequence). Trimming cost V 3 bases and J 2 bases, with 10 bases left between them. The CDR3 totals 14 residues. The CDR3 DNA sequence: TGTGCCAGTAGTATGTGGCAGGCTAACACTGAAGCTTTCTTT. Translating it yields CASSMWQANTEAFF.

This clone was observed a single time. The rearrangement uses TRBV12-3 or TRBV12-4 and TRBJ1-3; D uncertain. V gave up 8 bases and J gave up 3 bases, with 8 bases separating them. CDR3 length equals 12 residues. The chain's CDR3 is CASGDNGNTIYF. CDR3 bases: TGTGCCAGCGGAGACAATGGAAACACCATATATTTT.

This clone was counted once. The chain employs TRBV5-8 and TRBJ1-3; D remains unclear. Germline loops: CDR1 SGHTS, CDR2 YDEGEE. The length of the CDR3 is 12 residues. V lost 4 bases and J lost 2, with 4 bases in between. The CDR3 here is CASSPPGNTIYF. The CDR3 region has the DNA TGTGCCAGCAGCCCTCCTGGAAACACCATATATTTT. Full variable domain (missing parts from reference TRBV5-8 and TRBJ1-3): EAGVTQSPTHLIKTRGQQATLRCSPISGHTSVYWYQQALGLGLQFLLWYDEGEERNRGNFPPRFSGRQFPNYSSELNVNALELEDSALYLCASSPPGNTIYFGEGSWLTVV.

The chain joins TRBV2 to TRBJ2-1, with a tentative D call TRBD1 (6 bases). The germline V gene has CDR1 SNHLY and CDR2 FYNNEI. CDR3 length: 15 residues. V lost 6 bases and J 4 bases, leaving 16 bases between the germline ends. CDR3 protein: CASRARDNPYNEQFF. CDR3 bases: TGTGCCAGCAGAGCTCGGGACAACCCTTACAATGAGCAGTTCTTC.

The genes are TRBV18 and TRBJ2-5; D gene uncertain. Deletions cut 8 bases from V and 2 bases from J, with 12 bases between. Germline CDR1 reads KGHSH; CDR2 reads LQKENI. The CDR3 consists of 13 residues. DNA of the CDR3: TGTGCCAGCAACCAGAGAATACAAGAGACCCAGTACTTC. The encoded protein is CASNQRIQETQYF.

The genes are TRBV6-5 and TRBJ1-3, with 8 bases identical to TRBD1. This CDR3 contains 16 residues. CDR1 is MNHEY and CDR2 is SVGAGI in the germline V gene. Unmatched junction bases numbered 10, after V lost 1 base and J lost 8 bases. This chain's CDR3 is CASSYLAGGIRDTIYF. The CDR3 nucleotides are TGTGCCAGCAGTTACTTGGCAGGGGGCATTAGGGACACCATATATTTT.

The chain recombines TRBV7-3 with TRBJ1-4, with TRBD1 as a possible D gene (5 bases). Germline V CDR1 and CDR2: SGHTA, FQGTGA. With 5 bases removed from V and 1 base from J, the gap between germline ends came to 11 bases. The CDR3 loop spans 15 amino acids. The chain's CDR3 is CASSPNGGTNEKLFF. The CDR3 DNA reads TGTGCCAGCAGCCCCAATGGGGGAACTAATGAAAAACTGTTTTTT.

The V call is TRBV29-1, the J call TRBJ1-3; no clear D gene. The CDR3 has 12 residues. The germline V gene encodes CDR1 SQVTM and CDR2 ANQGSEA. With 6 bases removed from V and 2 bases from J, the gap between germline ends came to 8 bases. CDR3 region: CSVASTGNTIYF. For the CDR3, the DNA is TGCAGCGTCGCGAGCACTGGAAACACCATATATTTT. The variable domain in full, completed from reference TRBV29-1 and TRBJ1-3, reads SAVISQKPSRDICQRGTSLTIQCQVDSQVTMMFWYRQQPGQSLTLIATANQGSEATYESGFVIDKFPISRPNLTFSTLTVSNMSPEDSSIYLCSVASTGNTIYFGEGSWLTVV.

The chain has TRBV5-1 and TRBJ2-7, with a possible D match to TRBD2 (5 bases). The germline V gene has CDR1 SGHRS and CDR2 YFSETQ. With 8 bases removed from V and 0 bases from J, the gap between germline ends came to 15 bases. This CDR3 region has 14 residues. In DNA form, the CDR3 reads TGCGCCAGTAGCGCGCAGCTGAGCTCCTACGAGCAGTACTTC. Its translation: CASSAQLSSYEQYF.

This clone was seen just once. Other DNA sequences in this sample translate to the same CDR3. The chain recombines TRBV19 with TRBJ2-3; D remains ambiguous. This CDR3 comprises 11 residues. Germline assignment: CDR1 LNHDA and CDR2 SQIVND (reference sequence). Trimming pared 0 bases from V and 5 bases from J, leaving 0 bases between. CDR3 in amino acids: CASSIEDTQYF. The CDR3 DNA is TGTGCCAGTAGTATAGAAGATACGCAGTATTTT. Full variable domain (missing parts from reference TRBV19 and TRBJ2-3): DGGITQSPKYLFRKEGQNVTLSCEQNLNHDAMYWYRQDPGQGLRLIYYSQIVNDFQKGDIAEGYSVSREKKESFPLTVTSAQKNPTAFYLCASSIEDTQYFGPGTRLTVL.

A single count supports this clone. This chain uses TRBV18 with TRBJ2-5; D may correspond to TRBD1 or TRBD2 (5 bases each). Germline CDR1 KGHSH, CDR2 LQKENI. The CDR3 extends over 15 amino acids. V lost 1 base to trimming and J lost 2 bases, with 11 bases between them. This chain's CDR3 is CASSPRGIKQETQYF. DNA of the CDR3: TGTGCCAGCTCACCACGGGGGATTAAACAAGAGACCCAGTACTTC.

The J gene is TRBJ1-2, the V gene TRBV20-1; no definite D call. The CDR3 is 11 amino acids. Germline V gives CDR1 DFQATT, CDR2 SNEGSKA (reference sequence). V lost 5 bases and J lost 1, with 5 bases in between. The CDR3 nucleotides are TGCAGTGCTCAGAATAACTATGGCTACACCTTC. It encodes CSAQNNYGYTF.

The V and J genes are TRBV5-4 and TRBJ1-1; D gene uncertain. The V gene lost 6 bases and the J gene lost 1 base, with 10 bases spanning the gap. The germline V gene has CDR1 SGHNT and CDR2 YYREEE (reference sequence). The CDR3 contains 13 residues. This CDR3 is CASTSAGNTEAFF. The DNA for the CDR3 is TGTGCCAGCACCAGCGCGGGGAACACTGAAGCTTTCTTT.

For this clone: This same CDR3 is encoded by further DNA sequences in the sample. This chain connects TRBV6-5 to TRBJ1-1; D is unresolved. From germline, CDR1 is MNHEY and CDR2 SVGAGI. V dropped 3 bases and J dropped 5 bases, with 10 bases sitting between them. This CDR3 is built from 13 residues. The CDR3 coding sequence is TGTGCCAGCAGTTATTCGGGGAGTACTGAAGCTTTCTTT. Translating it yields CASSYSGSTEAFF.

This sequence joins TRBV19 and TRBJ1-2; maybe TRBD1 (5 bases). Germline V gene lookup returns CDR1 LNHDA and CDR2 SQIVND (reference sequence). Trimming took 5 bases from V and 5 from J, leaving 12 bases between them. This CDR3 is built from 13 residues. The CDR3 region has the DNA TGTGCCAGTAGTCCGCGGGAGGGGTATGGCTACACCTTC. Encoded protein: CASSPREGYGYTF.

V usage is TRBV29-1 and J usage is TRBJ1-5, with D hard to call. The CDR3 contains 12 residues. V lost 4 bases and J 3 bases, leaving 7 bases between the germline ends. CDR1 and CDR2 (germline): SQVTM, ANQGSEA. CDR3 DNA: TGCAGCGTTGGCATGGCCAATCAGCCCCAGCATTTT. Translation gives CSVGMANQPQHF.

The chain carries TRBV19 and TRBJ1-5; 7 nucleotides agree with TRBD1. This CDR3 has 15 amino acids. CDR1 is LNHDA, CDR2 SQIVND, per germline (reference sequence). J was trimmed by 3 bases and V by 2 bases; bases with no gene match: 4. Written as DNA, the CDR3 is TGTGCCAGTAGTATAAACAGGGGTGTCAATCAGCCCCAGCATTTT. This encodes CASSINRGVNQPQHF.

The chain links TRBV19 to TRBJ1-4; the D gene is possibly TRBD1 (6 bases). This CDR3 is built from 12 residues. Trimming removed 8 bases at V and 8 bases at J, with 12 bases between. Germline loops: CDR1 LNHDA, CDR2 SQIVND (reference sequence). This chain's CDR3 is CASRPGGEKLFF. CDR3 bases: TGTGCCAGTCGACCGGGGGGCGAAAAACTGTTTTTT.

The J gene is TRBJ2-5, the V gene TRBV29-1, with 14 positions matching TRBD2. Germline CDR1 and CDR2: SQVTM and ANQGSEA. The CDR3 totals 15 residues. The V gene end was trimmed by 7 bases and the J gene end by 5 bases; junction bases not matched to a gene: 9. CDR3 sequence reads: CSATGLAGVEETQYF. The DNA for the CDR3 is TGCAGCGCCACGGGACTAGCGGGAGTGGAGGAGACCCAGTACTTC.

V gene TRBV27 combines with J gene TRBJ2-7, with TRBD2 matching 12 bases. CDR1 and CDR2 (germline): MNHEY, SMNVEV (reference sequence). The V gene end was trimmed by 5 bases and the J gene end by 4 bases; junction bases not matched to a gene: 3. This CDR3 spans 14 amino acids. CDR3 region: CASSLAGGAYEQYF. The CDR3 nucleotides read TGTGCCAGCAGTCTAGCGGGAGGGGCTTACGAGCAGTACTTC.

CDR3 in amino acids: CASYGPNEQFF. The CDR3 DNA reads TGTGCCAGCTATGGGCCCAATGAGCAGTTCTTC. J is TRBJ2-1 and V is TRBV6-5; D ambiguous. The germline CDR1 and CDR2 sequences are MNHEY and SVGAGI. V shed 8 bases and J shed 6 bases, with 8 bases lying between them. The CDR3 contains 11 residues.